This T cell receptor (beta chain) appears in the sequencing data of a study of shared clonotypes between healthy human individuals. Per the germline V gene, CDR1 is KGHSH and CDR2 is LQKENI. Trimming removed 3 bases from V and 7 bases from J, with 12 bases in between. The CDR3 covers 13 residues. Only in-frame clones appear in the TCRdb table, and some are missing; sequencing was by immunoSEQ multiplex PCR. This table holds roughly 2 million clones, approximately 94% found once. A remark on this clone: Antigen unknown.

Study-wide results and caveats: Larger estimated richness was generally recorded for naive subsets relative to memory subsets.

V is TRBV18 and J is TRBJ1-1, with no clear D. The sequence derives from a man aged 18 to 29 in good health. Sequenced material: naive CD4+ T cells sorted from blood. Noted subset: CD45RA+ positively selected. CDR3 region: CASSPPDWLEAFF. DNA of the CDR3: TGTGCCAGCTCACCTCCGGACTGGCTTGAAGCTTTCTTT.